Listed below are T cell receptor beta chains from one sample, sequenced in a study of T-cell memory formation after mild COVID-19. TCRdb re-analysed the 5' RACE reads in MiXCR, keeping a single row per CDR3 protein. This sample has roughly 310,000 distinct CDR3 sequences, with about 15% found just once. The sample consisted of PBMCs or a T cell subset sorted from them (not recorded which). The source is a man younger than 30 who had mild COVID-19 (a few samples of this study predate the infection). Cell type and time point are not known. Both conserved end residues are part of each CDR3. Each record gives: CDR3 DNA, CDR3 protein, V gene, J gene, clone size, D gene. A D gene is named only where the DNA matches it firmly. Not all rows give a size; the values are once, few, many and, for expanded clones, a class.

DNA: TGTGCCAGCAGCGAAAACCGGGATTCACCCCTCCACTTT
CDR3: CASSENRDSPLHF
V: TRBV13
J: TRBJ1-6
size: many
D: -

DNA: TGCAGTGCTAGCCCCGGGGGAGATTACAATGAGCAGTTCTTC
CDR3: CSASPGGDYNEQFF
V: TRBV20-1
J: TRBJ2-1
size: few
D: -

DNA: TGTGCCTACTGGCGGGGGACAAGTAATGAGCAGTTCTTC
CDR3: CAYWRGTSNEQFF
V: TRBV30
J: TRBJ2-1
size: -
D: -

DNA: TGTGCCAGCAGCCCCGGCGGGGGTAGCGGGGGGAGTAGCGCCTACAATGAGCAGTTCTTC
CDR3: CASSPGGGSGGSSAYNEQFF
V: TRBV11-2
J: TRBJ2-1
size: few
D: TRBD2

DNA: TGTGCCAGCAGTATCAGGGGGGCTAATCAGCCCCAGCATTTT
CDR3: CASSIRGANQPQHF
V: TRBV12-3/TRBV12-4
J: TRBJ1-5
size: -
D: TRBD1

DNA: TGTGCCATCAGTGAGTTAACTAGCGGGGGGTCATATACGCAGTATTTT
CDR3: CAISELTSGGSYTQYF
V: TRBV10-3
J: TRBJ2-3
size: few
D: TRBD2

DNA: TGTGCCAGCAGCTTATTCGGGGGTAAGGGTAGTTCCTACAATGAGCAGTTCTTC
CDR3: CASSLFGGKGSSYNEQFF
V: TRBV7-6
J: TRBJ2-1
size: -
D: -

DNA: TGTGCCAGCAGCCTTCGAAGCGGGGGAGCCGGGGAGCTGTTTTTT
CDR3: CASSLRSGGAGELFF
V: TRBV3-1
J: TRBJ2-2
size: few
D: TRBD2

DNA: TGTGCCAGCAACCAATTACAGGGGTTTTACGAGCAGTACTTC
CDR3: CASNQLQGFYEQYF
V: TRBV11-2
J: TRBJ2-7
size: -
D: TRBD1

DNA: TGCAGTGCCCGGCAGGGGGGGCGGGTCGAAGAGACCCAGTACTTC
CDR3: CSARQGGRVEETQYF
V: TRBV20-1
J: TRBJ2-5
size: -
D: -

DNA: TGTGCCAGCAGCTTATCTCGGACACCCGGCACAGATACGCAGTATTTT
CDR3: CASSLSRTPGTDTQYF
V: TRBV7-2
J: TRBJ2-3
size: few
D: -

DNA: TGTGCCAGCAGCAGGCAGACAGGGGTGCGTTCAGATACGCAGTATTTT
CDR3: CASSRQTGVRSDTQYF
V: TRBV7-2
J: TRBJ2-3
size: many
D: TRBD1

DNA: TGTGCCAGCAGACCAGGGACCGGGAACACCGGGGAGCTGTTTTTT
CDR3: CASRPGTGNTGELFF
V: TRBV6-2/TRBV6-3
J: TRBJ2-2
size: -
D: -

DNA: TGTGCCAGCAGCCCACTAGCGGGGGGGGGTGGCCAGCAGTTCTTC
CDR3: CASSPLAGGGGQQFF
V: TRBV11-3
J: TRBJ2-1
size: -
D: TRBD2

DNA: TGTGCCAGCAGTTACCCGGACAGGGTGGGCGAGCAGTACTTC
CDR3: CASSYPDRVGEQYF
V: TRBV6-2/TRBV6-3
J: TRBJ2-7
size: few
D: TRBD1

DNA: TGTGCCAGCAGTTGGGGCAGGGTAGCGGATACGCAGTATTTT
CDR3: CASSWGRVADTQYF
V: TRBV12-3/TRBV12-4
J: TRBJ2-3
size: -
D: -

DNA: TGTGCCAGCAGTCTCAGAGGGGTCGGGCAGCCCCAGCATTTT
CDR3: CASSLRGVGQPQHF
V: TRBV9
J: TRBJ1-5
size: few
D: -

DNA: TGTGCCAGCAGAGCGCAAGGGTCACCCCTCCACTTT
CDR3: CASRAQGSPLHF
V: TRBV7-2
J: TRBJ1-6
size: many
D: -

DNA: TGTGCCAGCGGACGTCCCGGGGATTATAATTCACCCCTCCACTTT
CDR3: CASGRPGDYNSPLHF
V: TRBV21-1
J: TRBJ1-6
size: -
D: -

DNA: TGCGCCAGCTCCGGGACAGACCTCTACGAGCAGTACTTC
CDR3: CASSGTDLYEQYF
V: TRBV5-1
J: TRBJ2-7
size: -
D: TRBD1

DNA: TGCGCCAGCAGATGGGGACAGGGGAGGGGGAACACTGAAGCTTTCTTT
CDR3: CASRWGQGRGNTEAFF
V: TRBV5-1
J: TRBJ1-1
size: few
D: TRBD1

DNA: TGCGCCAGCAGCTTGGACACTCCCGCAAATTCACCCCTCCACTTT
CDR3: CASSLDTPANSPLHF
V: TRBV5-1
J: TRBJ1-6
size: -
D: -

DNA: TGTGCCAGCAGCCAAGGAATAGGGGATCACACCGGGGAGCTGTTTTTT
CDR3: CASSQGIGDHTGELFF
V: TRBV4-2
J: TRBJ2-2
size: few
D: -

DNA: TGTGCCAGCAGTTATCAAGGCGGGGGCAATCAGCCCCAGCATTTT
CDR3: CASSYQGGGNQPQHF
V: TRBV28
J: TRBJ1-5
size: -
D: -

DNA: TGTGCCAGCAGTTACGCGGGGGCTAACTATGGCTACACCTTC
CDR3: CASSYAGANYGYTF
V: TRBV6-2/TRBV6-3
J: TRBJ1-2
size: -
D: -

DNA: TGCAGCGGCGGTGCGCGCGGGGCGGCGGGCGGCTACACCTTC
CDR3: CSGGARGAAGGYTF
V: TRBV29-1
J: TRBJ1-2
size: -
D: -

DNA: TGCAGTGCTAGGGAAGTAAGATCCCCGAACACTGAAGCTTTCTTT
CDR3: CSAREVRSPNTEAFF
V: TRBV20-1
J: TRBJ1-1
size: few
D: -

DNA: TGTGCCAGCAGCACCGCAGGGGGTCGGGAGACCCAGTACTTC
CDR3: CASSTAGGRETQYF
V: TRBV7-9
J: TRBJ2-5
size: many
D: TRBD1

DNA: TGCAGTGCTAGAGACACTAGCGGGGGGGCCAGTGAGCAGTTCTTC
CDR3: CSARDTSGGASEQFF
V: TRBV20-1
J: TRBJ2-1
size: many
D: TRBD2

DNA: TGTGCCAGCAGTGAAAAAAGGGGATCAGGTTCACCCCTCCACTTT
CDR3: CASSEKRGSGSPLHF
V: TRBV6-1
J: TRBJ1-6
size: few
D: -

DNA: TGTGCCAGCTCACCAAAGTATCAGGACAGGGGGAACATTCAGTACTTC
CDR3: CASSPKYQDRGNIQYF
V: TRBV18
J: TRBJ2-4
size: -
D: TRBD1

DNA: TGTGCCAGCAGCCTCCCCCAGCGGGGGCCCACCACAGATACGCAGTATTTT
CDR3: CASSLPQRGPTTDTQYF
V: TRBV9
J: TRBJ2-3
size: few
D: TRBD2

DNA: TGTGCCAGCAGCCAAACCACCCTCAGGGTAAAGGGCACTGAAGCTTTCTTT
CDR3: CASSQTTLRVKGTEAFF
V: TRBV3-1
J: TRBJ1-1
size: -
D: -

DNA: TGTGCCAGCAGCCCGATTAATTCACCCCTCCACTTT
CDR3: CASSPINSPLHF
V: TRBV7-2
J: TRBJ1-6
size: few
D: -

DNA: TGTGCCAGCACGAACCCTAGCACAGATACGCAGTATTTT
CDR3: CASTNPSTDTQYF
V: TRBV11-2
J: TRBJ2-3
size: -
D: -

DNA: TGCGCCAGCCGGACTAGCGCTTACCAAGAGACCCAGTACTTC
CDR3: CASRTSAYQETQYF
V: TRBV5-1
J: TRBJ2-5
size: few
D: TRBD2

DNA: TGTGCCAGCAGTTTGGCAGGGCCGGTGGAAGAGACCCAGTACTTC
CDR3: CASSLAGPVEETQYF
V: TRBV12-3/TRBV12-4
J: TRBJ2-5
size: -
D: -

DNA: TGTGCCAGCAGTTTAAAACCGTATGGCTACACCTTC
CDR3: CASSLKPYGYTF
V: TRBV28
J: TRBJ1-2
size: -
D: -

DNA: TGTGCCAGCAGCTTAGCCCGGGACTGGCAACTAGAGACCCAGTACTTC
CDR3: CASSLARDWQLETQYF
V: TRBV11-2
J: TRBJ2-5
size: few
D: -

DNA: TGTGCCAGCAGCTTAGCGTCGCAGCCAGATACGCAGTATTTT
CDR3: CASSLASQPDTQYF
V: TRBV7-9
J: TRBJ2-3
size: -
D: -

DNA: TGTGCCAGCAGCCCAGGACCCACCTACGAGCAGTACTTC
CDR3: CASSPGPTYEQYF
V: TRBV7-9
J: TRBJ2-7
size: many
D: -